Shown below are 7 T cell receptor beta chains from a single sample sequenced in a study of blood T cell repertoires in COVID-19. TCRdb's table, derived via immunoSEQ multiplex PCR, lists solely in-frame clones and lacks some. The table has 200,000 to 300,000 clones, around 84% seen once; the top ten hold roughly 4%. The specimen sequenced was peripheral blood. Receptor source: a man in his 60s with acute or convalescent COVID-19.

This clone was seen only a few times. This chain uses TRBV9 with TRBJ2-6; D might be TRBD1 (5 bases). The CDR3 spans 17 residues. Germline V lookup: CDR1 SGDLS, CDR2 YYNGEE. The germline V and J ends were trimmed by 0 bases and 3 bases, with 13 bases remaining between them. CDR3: CASSVAVQGIGANVLTF. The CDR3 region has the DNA TGTGCCAGCAGCGTAGCTGTCCAGGGCATTGGGGCCAACGTCCTGACTTTC.

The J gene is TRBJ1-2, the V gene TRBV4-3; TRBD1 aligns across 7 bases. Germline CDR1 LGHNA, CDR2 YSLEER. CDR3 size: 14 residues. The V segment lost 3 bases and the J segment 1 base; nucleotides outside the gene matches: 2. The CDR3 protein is CASSQGQFNYGYTF. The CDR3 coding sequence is TGCGCCAGCAGCCAGGGACAGTTTAACTATGGCTACACCTTC.

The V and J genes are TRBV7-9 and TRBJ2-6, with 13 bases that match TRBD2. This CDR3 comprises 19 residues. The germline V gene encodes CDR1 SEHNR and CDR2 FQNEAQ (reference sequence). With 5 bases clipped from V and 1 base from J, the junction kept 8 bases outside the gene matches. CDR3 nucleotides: TGTGCCAGCAGCCCAACTAGCGGGAGGGCCGGTTCTGGGGCCAACGTCCTGACTTTC. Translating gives CASSPTSGRAGSGANVLTF.

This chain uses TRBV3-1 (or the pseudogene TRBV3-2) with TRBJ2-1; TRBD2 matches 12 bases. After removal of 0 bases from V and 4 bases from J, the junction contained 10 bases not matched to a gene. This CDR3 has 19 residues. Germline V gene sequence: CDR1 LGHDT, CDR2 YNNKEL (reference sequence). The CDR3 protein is CASSQEEMLAGGFYNEQFF. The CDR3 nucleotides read TGTGCCAGCAGCCAAGAAGAGATGCTAGCGGGGGGGTTTTACAATGAGCAGTTCTTC.

This chain's CDR3 is CASSSLAGDIQYF. In nucleotides, the CDR3 is TGTGCCAGCAGCTCGCTGGCGGGAGACATTCAGTACTTC. The gene calls are TRBV7-2 and TRBJ2-4, with 7 bases identical to TRBD2. Germline lookup yields CDR1 SGHTA and CDR2 FQGNSA. V lost 4 bases to trimming and J lost 8 bases; unmatched junction nucleotides: 5. The CDR3 spans 13 residues.

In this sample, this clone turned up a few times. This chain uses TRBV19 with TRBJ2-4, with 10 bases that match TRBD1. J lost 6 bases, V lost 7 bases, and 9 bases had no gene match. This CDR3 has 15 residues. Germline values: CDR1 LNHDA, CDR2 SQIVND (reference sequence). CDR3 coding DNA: TGTGCCAGTAACGACAGGGGGCTAGGAGGAAACATTCAGTACTTC. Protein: CASNDRGLGGNIQYF.

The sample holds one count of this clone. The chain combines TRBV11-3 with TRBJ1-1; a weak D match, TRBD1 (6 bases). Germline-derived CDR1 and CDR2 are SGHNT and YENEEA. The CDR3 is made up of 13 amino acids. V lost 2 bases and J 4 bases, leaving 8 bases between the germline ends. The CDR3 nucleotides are TGTGCCAGCAGCTTAAGGGGGAGCACTGAAGCTTTCTTT. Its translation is CASSLRGSTEAFF.